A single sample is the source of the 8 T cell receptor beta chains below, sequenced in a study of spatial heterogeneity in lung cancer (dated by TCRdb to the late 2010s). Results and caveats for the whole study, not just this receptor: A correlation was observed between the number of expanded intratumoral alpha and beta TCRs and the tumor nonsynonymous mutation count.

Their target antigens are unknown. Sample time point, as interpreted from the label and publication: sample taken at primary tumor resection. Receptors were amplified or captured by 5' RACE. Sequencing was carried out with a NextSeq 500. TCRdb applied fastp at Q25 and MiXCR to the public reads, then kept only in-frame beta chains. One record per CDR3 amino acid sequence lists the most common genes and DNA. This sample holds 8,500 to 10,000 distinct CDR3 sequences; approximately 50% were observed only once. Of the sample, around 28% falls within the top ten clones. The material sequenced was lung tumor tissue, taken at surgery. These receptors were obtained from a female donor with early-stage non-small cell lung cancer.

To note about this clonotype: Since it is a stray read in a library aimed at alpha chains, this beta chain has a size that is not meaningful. The DNA of the CDR3 is TGTGCCAGCAGTTTACCGGGGGCCAGGTTCTTC. Translated: CASSLPGARFF. V and J are TRBV12-3 or TRBV12-4 and TRBJ2-1, with D possibly being TRBD1 or TRBD2 (6 bases each). V lost 2 bases to trimming and J lost 15 bases, with 11 bases between them. The CDR3 runs to 11 residues.

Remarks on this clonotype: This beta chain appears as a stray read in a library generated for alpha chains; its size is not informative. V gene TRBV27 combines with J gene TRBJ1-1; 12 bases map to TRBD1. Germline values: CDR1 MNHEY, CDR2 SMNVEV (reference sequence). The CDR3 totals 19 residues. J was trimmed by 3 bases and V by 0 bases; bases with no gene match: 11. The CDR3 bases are TGTGCCAGCAGTTTATCGGGACAGGGGGCTTTTGATTTTGACACTGAAGCTTTCTTT. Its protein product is CASSLSGQGAFDFDTEAFF.

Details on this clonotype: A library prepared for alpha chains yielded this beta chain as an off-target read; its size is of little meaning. The CDR3 is CASSLDVSRGSPLHF. CDR3 DNA sequence: TGCGCCAGCAGCTTGGATGTCAGCAGGGGTTCACCCCTCCACTTT. V gene TRBV5-1 combines with J gene TRBJ1-6; a possible D gene is TRBD1 (6 bases). Trimming pared 0 bases from V and 9 bases from J, leaving 13 bases between. The CDR3 consists of 15 residues. Germline CDR1 is SGHRS and CDR2 is YFSETQ.

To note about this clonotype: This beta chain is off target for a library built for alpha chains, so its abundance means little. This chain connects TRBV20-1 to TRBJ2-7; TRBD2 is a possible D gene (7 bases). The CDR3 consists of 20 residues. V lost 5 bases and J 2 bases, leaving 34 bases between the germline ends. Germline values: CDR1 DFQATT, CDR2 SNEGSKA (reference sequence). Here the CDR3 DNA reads TGCAGTGCTTCCCGAAGGAGGGGGGGATCCCCTCCTGTGGTGCCCTACGAGCAGTACTTC. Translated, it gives CSASRRRGGSPPVVPYEQYF.

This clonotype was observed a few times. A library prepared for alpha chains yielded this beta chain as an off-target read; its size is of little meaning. CDR3 loop: CASNQNRRYEQYF. Written as DNA, the CDR3 is TGCGCCAGCAACCAAAATCGCCGCTACGAGCAGTACTTC. The rearrangement links TRBV5-1 to TRBJ2-7; D not certain. V was shortened by 6 bases and J by 3 bases, with 13 bases between the two germline ends. Per the germline V gene, CDR1 is SGHRS and CDR2 is YFSETQ. The CDR3 spans 13 residues.

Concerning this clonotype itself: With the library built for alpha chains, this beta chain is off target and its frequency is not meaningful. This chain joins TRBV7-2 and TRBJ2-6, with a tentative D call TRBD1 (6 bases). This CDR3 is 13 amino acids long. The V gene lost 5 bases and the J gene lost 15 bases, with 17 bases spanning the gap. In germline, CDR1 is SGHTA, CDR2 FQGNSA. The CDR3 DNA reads TGTGCCAGCAGCGTAGGACAGAGGGATGCCCTGACTTTC. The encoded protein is CASSVGQRDALTF.

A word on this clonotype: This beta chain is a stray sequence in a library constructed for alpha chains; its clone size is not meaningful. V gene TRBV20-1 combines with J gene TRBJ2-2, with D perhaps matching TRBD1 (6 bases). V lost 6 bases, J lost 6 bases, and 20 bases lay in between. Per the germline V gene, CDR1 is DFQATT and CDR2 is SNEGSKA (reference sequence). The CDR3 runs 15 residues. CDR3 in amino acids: CSAPHLTGYSGELFF. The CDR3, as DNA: TGCAGTGCCCCCCATCTTACAGGGTACTCCGGGGAGCTGTTTTTT.

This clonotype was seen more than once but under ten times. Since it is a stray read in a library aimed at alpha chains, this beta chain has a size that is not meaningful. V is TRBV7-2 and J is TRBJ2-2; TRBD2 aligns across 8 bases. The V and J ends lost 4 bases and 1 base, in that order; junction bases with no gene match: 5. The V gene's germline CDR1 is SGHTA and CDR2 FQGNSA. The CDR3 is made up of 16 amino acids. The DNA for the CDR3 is TGTGCCAGCAGCTATGGGCTAGCGGGGAACACCGGGGAGCTGTTTTTT. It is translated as CASSYGLAGNTGELFF.